This T cell receptor beta chain is drawn from a study of beta chain features in type 1 diabetes. General study points: Sequencing of cDNA might inflate the share of cells that strongly express TCR. Among all four CD4+ subsets, Type 1 diabetes patients had TCRB CDR3s that were moderately but significantly shorter. Naive, central memory and regulatory TCRB repertoires appeared more similar among patients than healthy donors. It was not settled here whether HLA type affects TCRB rearrangement.

The germline gives CDR1 SGHRS, CDR2 YFSETQ. CDR3 length equals 15 residues. The ends were cut back, 4 bases at V and 5 bases at J, with 15 bases in the middle. Reverse transcription of all isolated RNA meant that expressed TCRB transcripts were sequenced. Sequencing was performed with immunoSEQ multiplex PCR; in TCRdb, only in-frame clones are kept and a portion is missing. This table has 250,000 or so clones, approximately 14% appearing once. This clone has more than one count but fewer than ten. Its antigen is still unknown. This TCR came from a man aged 25 to 45 with type 1 diabetes. The source material was naive CD4+ T cells from blood. V and J are TRBV5-1 and TRBJ2-2; a possible D gene is TRBD1 (6 bases). CDR3 nucleotide sequence: TGCGCCAGCAGCCAAACCCCAGGACAGACCGGGGAGCTGTTTTTT. Amino acids: CASSQTPGQTGELFF.